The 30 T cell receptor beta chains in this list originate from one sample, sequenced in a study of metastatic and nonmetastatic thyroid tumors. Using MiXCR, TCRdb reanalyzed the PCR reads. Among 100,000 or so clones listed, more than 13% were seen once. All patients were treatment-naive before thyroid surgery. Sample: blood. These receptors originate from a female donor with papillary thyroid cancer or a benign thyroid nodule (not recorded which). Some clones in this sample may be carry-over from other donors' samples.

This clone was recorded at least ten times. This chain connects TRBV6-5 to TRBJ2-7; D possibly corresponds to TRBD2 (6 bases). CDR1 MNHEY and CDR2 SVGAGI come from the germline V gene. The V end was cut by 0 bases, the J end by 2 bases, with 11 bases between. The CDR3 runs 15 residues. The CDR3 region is CASSYSWDSAYEQYF. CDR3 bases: TGTGCCAGCAGTTACTCGTGGGACTCAGCCTACGAGCAGTACTTC.

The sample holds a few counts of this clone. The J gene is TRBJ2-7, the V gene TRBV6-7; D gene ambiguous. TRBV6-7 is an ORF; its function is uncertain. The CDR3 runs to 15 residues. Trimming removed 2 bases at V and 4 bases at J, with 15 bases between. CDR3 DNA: TGTGCCAGCAGTTACGCCTCAGTGTGGTCGTACGAGCAGTACTTC. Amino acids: CASSYASVWSYEQYF.

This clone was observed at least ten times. The CDR3 region has the DNA TGTGCCAGCAGCAGACGAGGGGGCTCCTACAATGAGCAGTTCTTC. Residues: CASSRRGGSYNEQFF. The chain uses TRBV27 and TRBJ2-1; D is perhaps TRBD1 (6 bases). The germline V and J ends were trimmed by 6 bases and 0 bases, with 12 bases remaining between them. From germline, CDR1 is MNHEY and CDR2 SMNVEV (reference sequence). The CDR3 runs to 15 residues.

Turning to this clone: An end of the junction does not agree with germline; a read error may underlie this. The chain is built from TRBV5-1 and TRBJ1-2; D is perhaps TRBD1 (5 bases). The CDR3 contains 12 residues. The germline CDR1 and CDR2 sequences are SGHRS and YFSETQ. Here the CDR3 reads CASSYGTYGYIF. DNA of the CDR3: TGCGCCAGCAGCTACGGGACGTATGGCTACATCTTC.

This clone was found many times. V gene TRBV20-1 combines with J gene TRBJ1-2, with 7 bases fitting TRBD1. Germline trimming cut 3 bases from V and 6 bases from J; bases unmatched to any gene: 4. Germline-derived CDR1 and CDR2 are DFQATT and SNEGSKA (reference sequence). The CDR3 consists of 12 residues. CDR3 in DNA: TGCAGTGCTAGGAACAGGGGCCATGGCTACACCTTC. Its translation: CSARNRGHGYTF.

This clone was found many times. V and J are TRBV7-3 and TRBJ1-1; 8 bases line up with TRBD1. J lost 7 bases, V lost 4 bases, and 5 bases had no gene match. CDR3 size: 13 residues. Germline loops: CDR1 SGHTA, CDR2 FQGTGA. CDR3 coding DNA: TGTGCCAGCAGCTATACAGGGGGGGGTGAAGCTTTCTTT. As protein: CASSYTGGGEAFF.

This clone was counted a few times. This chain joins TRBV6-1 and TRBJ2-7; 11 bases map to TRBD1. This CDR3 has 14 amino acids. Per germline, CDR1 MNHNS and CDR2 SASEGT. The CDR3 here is CSTTPRTGGNEQYF. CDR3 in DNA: TGTTCCACCACCCCTCGGACAGGGGGCAACGAGCAGTACTTC.

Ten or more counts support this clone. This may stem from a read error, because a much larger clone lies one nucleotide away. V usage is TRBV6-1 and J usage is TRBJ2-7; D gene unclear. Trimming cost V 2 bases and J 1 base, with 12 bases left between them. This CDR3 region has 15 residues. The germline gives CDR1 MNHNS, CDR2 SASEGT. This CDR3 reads CASSERLGSSYEQYF. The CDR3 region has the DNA TGTGCCAGCAGTGAAAGGCTGGGGTCTTCCTACGAGCAGTACTTC.

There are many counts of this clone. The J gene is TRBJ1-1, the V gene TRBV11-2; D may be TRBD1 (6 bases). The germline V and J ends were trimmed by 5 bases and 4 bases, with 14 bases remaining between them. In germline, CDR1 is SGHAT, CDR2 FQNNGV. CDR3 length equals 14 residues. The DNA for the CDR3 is TGTGCCAGCAGCACCCCAGGGGTCGGCACTGAAGCTTTCTTT. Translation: CASSTPGVGTEAFF. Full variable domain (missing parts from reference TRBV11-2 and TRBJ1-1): EAGVAQSPRYKIIEKRQSVAFWCNPISGHATLYWYQQILGQGPKLLIQFQNNGVVDDSQLPKDRFSAERLKGVDSTLKIQPAKLEDSAVYLCASSTPGVGTEAFFGQGTRLTVV.

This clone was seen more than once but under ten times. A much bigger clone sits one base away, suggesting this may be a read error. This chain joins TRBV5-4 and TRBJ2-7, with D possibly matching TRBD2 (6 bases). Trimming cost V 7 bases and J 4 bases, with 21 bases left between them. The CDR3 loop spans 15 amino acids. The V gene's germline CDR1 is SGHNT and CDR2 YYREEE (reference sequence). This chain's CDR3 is CASGIERVGTYEQYF. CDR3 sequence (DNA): TGTGCCAGCGGGATCGAGCGGGTAGGTACTTACGAGCAGTACTTC.

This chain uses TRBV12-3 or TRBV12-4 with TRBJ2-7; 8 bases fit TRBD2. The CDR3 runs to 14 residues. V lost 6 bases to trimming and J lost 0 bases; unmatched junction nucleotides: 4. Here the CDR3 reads CASSFSGSSYEQYF. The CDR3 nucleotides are TGTGCCAGCAGCTTCAGCGGGAGCTCCTACGAGCAGTACTTC.

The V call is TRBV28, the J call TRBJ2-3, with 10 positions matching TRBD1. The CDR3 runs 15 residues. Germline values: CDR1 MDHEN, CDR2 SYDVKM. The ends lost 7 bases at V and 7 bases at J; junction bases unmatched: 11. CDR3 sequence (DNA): TGTGCCAGCATATCTCGGGGACAGGGGATATATACGCAGTATTTT. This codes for CASISRGQGIYTQYF.

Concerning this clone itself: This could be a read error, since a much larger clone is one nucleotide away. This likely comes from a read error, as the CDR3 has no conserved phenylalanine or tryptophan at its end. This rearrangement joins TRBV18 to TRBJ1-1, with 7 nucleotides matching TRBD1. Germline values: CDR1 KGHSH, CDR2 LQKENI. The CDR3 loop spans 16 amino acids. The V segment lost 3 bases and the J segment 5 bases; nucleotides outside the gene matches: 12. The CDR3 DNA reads TGTGCCAGCTCACCCCCCGGACAGGTACGGAGTACTGAAGCTTTCTCT. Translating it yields CASSPPGQVRSTEAFS.

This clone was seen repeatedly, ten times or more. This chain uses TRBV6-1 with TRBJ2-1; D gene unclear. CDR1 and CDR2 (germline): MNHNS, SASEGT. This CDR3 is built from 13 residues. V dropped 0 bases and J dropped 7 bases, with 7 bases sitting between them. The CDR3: CASSEAFRNEQFF. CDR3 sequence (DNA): TGTGCCAGCAGTGAAGCGTTTAGGAATGAGCAGTTCTTC.

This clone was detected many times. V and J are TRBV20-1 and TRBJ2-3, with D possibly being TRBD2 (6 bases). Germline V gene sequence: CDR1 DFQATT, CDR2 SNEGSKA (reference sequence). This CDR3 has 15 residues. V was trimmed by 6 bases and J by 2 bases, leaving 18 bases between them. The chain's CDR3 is CSAVTGATHTDTQYF. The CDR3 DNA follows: TGCAGTGCCGTGACGGGAGCAACTCACACAGATACGCAGTATTTT.

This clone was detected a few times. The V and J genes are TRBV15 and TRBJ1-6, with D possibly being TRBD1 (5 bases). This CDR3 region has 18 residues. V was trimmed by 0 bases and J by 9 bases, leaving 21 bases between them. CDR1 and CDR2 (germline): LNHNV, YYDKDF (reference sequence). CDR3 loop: CATSRDSPAPGLRSPLHF. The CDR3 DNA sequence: TGTGCCACCAGCAGAGATTCGCCTGCGCCAGGGCTTCGTTCACCCCTCCACTTT. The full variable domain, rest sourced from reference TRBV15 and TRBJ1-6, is DAMVIQNPRYQVTQFGKPVTLSCSQTLNHNVMYWYQQKSSQAPKLLFHYYDKDFNNEADTPDNFQSRRPNTSFCFLDIRSPGLGDTAMYLCATSRDSPAPGLRSPLHFGNGTRLTVT.

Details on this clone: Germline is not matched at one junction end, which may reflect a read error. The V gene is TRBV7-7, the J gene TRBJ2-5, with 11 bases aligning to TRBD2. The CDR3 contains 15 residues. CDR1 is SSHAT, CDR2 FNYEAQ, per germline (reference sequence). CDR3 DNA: TGTGCTAGCAGTCTAGCGGGGGGAACCAAAGAGACCCAGTACTTC. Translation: CASSLAGGTKETQYF.

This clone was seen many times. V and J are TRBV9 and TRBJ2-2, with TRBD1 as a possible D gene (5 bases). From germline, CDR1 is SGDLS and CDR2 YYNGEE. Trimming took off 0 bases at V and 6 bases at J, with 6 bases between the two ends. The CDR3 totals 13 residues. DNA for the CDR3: TGTGCCAGCAGCGTAGTAGGGGCCGGGGAGCTGTTTTTT. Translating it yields CASSVVGAGELFF.

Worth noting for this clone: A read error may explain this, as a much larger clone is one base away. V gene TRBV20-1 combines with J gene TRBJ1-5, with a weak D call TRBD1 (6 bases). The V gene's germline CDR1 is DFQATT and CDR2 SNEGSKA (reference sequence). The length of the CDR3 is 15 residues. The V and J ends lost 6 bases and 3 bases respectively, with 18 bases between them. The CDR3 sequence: CSAPPGGAVNQPQHF. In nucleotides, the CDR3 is TGCAGTGCCCCCCCTGGGGGGGCAGTCAATCAGCCCCAGCATTTT.

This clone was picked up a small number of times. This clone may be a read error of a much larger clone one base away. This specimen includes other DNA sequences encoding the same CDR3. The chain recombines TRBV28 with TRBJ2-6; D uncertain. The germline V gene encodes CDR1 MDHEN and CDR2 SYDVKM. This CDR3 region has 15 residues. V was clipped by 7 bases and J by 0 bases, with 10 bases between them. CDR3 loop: CASTHGSSGANVLTF. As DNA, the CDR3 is TGTGCCAGCACCCATGGTAGCTCTGGGGCCAACGTCCTGACTTTC.

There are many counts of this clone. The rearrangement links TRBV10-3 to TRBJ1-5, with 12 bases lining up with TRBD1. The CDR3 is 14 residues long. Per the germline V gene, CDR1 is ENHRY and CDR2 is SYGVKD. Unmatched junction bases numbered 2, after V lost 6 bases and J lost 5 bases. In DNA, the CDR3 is TGTGCCATCAGGGGGACAGGGGGCGATCAGCCCCAGCATTTT. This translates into CAIRGTGGDQPQHF.

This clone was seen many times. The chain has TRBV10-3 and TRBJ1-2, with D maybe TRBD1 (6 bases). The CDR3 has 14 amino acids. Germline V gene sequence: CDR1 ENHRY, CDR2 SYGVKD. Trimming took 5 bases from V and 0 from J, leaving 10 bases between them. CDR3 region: CAISYRETNYGYTF. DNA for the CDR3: TGTGCCATCAGTTACAGGGAGACTAACTATGGCTACACCTTC.

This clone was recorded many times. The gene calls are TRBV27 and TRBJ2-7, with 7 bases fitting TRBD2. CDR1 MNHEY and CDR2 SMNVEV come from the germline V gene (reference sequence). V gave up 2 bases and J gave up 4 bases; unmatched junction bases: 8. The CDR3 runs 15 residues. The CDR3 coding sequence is TGTGCCAGCAGTTTAAACGGCGGGGGAGAATACGAGCAGTACTTC. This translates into CASSLNGGGEYEQYF.

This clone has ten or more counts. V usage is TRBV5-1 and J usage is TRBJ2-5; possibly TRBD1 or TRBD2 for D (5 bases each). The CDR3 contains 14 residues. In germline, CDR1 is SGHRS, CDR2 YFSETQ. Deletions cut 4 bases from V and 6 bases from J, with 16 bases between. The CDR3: CASSTPMGEQTQYF. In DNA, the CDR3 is TGCGCCAGCAGCACCCCCATGGGGGAACAGACCCAGTACTTC.

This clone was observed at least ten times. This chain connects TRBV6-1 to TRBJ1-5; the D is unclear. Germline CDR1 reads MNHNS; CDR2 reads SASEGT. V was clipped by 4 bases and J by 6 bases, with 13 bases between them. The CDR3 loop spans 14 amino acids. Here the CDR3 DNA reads TGTGCCAGCAGTGTTTCTTTGACCCCTCAGCCCCAGCATTTT. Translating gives CASSVSLTPQPQHF.

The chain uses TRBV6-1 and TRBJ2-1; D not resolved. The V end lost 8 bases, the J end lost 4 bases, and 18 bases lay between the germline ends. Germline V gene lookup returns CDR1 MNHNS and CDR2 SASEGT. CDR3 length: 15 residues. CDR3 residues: CASETNPPCYNEQFF. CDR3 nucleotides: TGTGCCAGCGAGACAAACCCACCCTGTTACAATGAGCAGTTCTTC.

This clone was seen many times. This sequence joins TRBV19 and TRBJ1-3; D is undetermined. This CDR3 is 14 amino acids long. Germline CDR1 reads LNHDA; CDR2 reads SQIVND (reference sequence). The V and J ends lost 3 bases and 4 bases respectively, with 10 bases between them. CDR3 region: CASSIVLGGNTIYF. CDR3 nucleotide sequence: TGTGCCAGTAGTATCGTCTTGGGCGGAAACACCATATATTTT.

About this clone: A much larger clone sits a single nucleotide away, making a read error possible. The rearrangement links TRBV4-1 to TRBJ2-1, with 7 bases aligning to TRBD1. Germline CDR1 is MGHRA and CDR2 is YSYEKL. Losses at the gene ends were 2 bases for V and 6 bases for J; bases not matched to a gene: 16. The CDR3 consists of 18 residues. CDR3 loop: CASSQWTPDRVHFNEQFF. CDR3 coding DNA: TGCGCCAGCAGCCAATGGACCCCCGACAGGGTGCATTTCAATGAGCAGTTCTTC.

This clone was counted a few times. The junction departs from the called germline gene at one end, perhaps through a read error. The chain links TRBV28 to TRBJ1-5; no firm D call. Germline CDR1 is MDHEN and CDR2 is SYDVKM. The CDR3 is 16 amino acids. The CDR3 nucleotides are TGTGCCAGCAGTTTCGAATCGCAGGATAGCAATAAGCCCCAGCATTTT. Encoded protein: CASSFESQDSNKPQHF.

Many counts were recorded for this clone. Here the CDR3 DNA reads TGTGCCAGTAGTAGCCGGGACAGGACTTATGAGCAGTTCTTC. Protein: CASSSRDRTYEQFF. V and J are TRBV19 and TRBJ2-1; the match to TRBD1 covers 8 bases. This CDR3 is built from 14 residues. CDR1 and CDR2 (germline): LNHDA, SQIVND (reference sequence). V trimming: 4 bases; J trimming: 8 bases; junction bases outside the gene matches: 7.